Listed below are T cell receptor beta chains from one sample, sequenced in a study of T cells in Graves' hyperthyroidism and ophthalmopathy. One entry per CDR3 protein results from TCRdb running MiXCR on the multiplex PCR reads. Among about 740,000 distinct CDR3 sequences listed, around 15% were seen once. The sample was blood. Receptor source: a woman aged 18-35 years with Graves' hyperthyroidism. Both conserved end residues are part of each CDR3. A D gene is named only where the DNA matches it firmly. Some rows have no size entry. The others give once, few or many, or a class for an expanded clone.

-,many,12,TRBJ2-7,TRBV20-1,CSARQRTYEQYF,TGCAGTGCTAGACAGAGGACCTACGAGCAGTACTTC
TRBD2,-,19,TRBJ2-1,TRBV6-1,CASSPVGGTSGRAVGEQFF,TGTGCCAGCAGCCCTGTGGGGGGGACTAGCGGGAGGGCCGTCGGTGAGCAGTTCTTC
-,-,16,TRBJ2-1,TRBV24-1,CATSGLTSDSYNEQFF,TGTGCCACCAGTGGCCTCACAAGCGACTCCTACAATGAGCAGTTCTTC
TRBD2,many,17,TRBJ2-7,TRBV7-2,CASSSRTSGLIHYEQYF,TGTGCCAGCAGCTCCCGGACTAGCGGCCTTATCCACTACGAGCAGTACTTC
-,-,13,TRBJ1-4,TRBV12-3/TRBV12-4,CASSFETNEKLFF,TGTGCCAGCAGTTTCGAAACTAATGAAAAACTGTTTTTT
-,many,12,TRBJ2-3,TRBV12-3/TRBV12-4,CASKVGADTQYF,TGTGCCAGCAAAGTCGGGGCAGATACGCAGTATTTT
TRBD2,-,14,TRBJ2-7,TRBV20-1,CSAYGLAGAYEQYF,TGCAGTGCTTACGGACTAGCGGGAGCTTACGAGCAGTACTTC
-,-,11,TRBJ2-1,TRBV27,CASGPSYEQFF,TGTGCCAGCGGACCTTCCTATGAGCAGTTCTTC
-,-,17,TRBJ1-5,TRBV15,CATSEIRDLGGNQPQHF,TGTGCCACCAGCGAGATTCGAGACCTAGGGGGCAATCAGCCCCAGCATTTT
-,many,14,TRBJ2-1,TRBV20-1,CSANSLSSYIEQFF,TGCAGTGCTAATTCGCTGTCGTCCTATATTGAGCAGTTCTTC
TRBD1,few,11,TRBJ1-1,TRBV10-2,CASIRDRGAFF,TGCGCCAGCATTCGGGACAGAGGAGCTTTCTTT
TRBD1,many,14,TRBJ1-1,TRBV10-3,CAISGQAEDTEAFF,TGTGCCATCAGCGGACAGGCAGAAGACACTGAAGCTTTCTTT
TRBD1,-,12,TRBJ2-7,TRBV29-1,CSVVTTGDEQYF,TGCAGCGTTGTAACAACAGGGGACGAGCAGTACTTC
-,many,12,TRBJ1-2,TRBV4-2,CASSQDLHGYTF,TGTGCCAGCAGCCAAGATTTGCATGGCTACACCTTC
TRBD2,few,14,TRBJ2-5,TRBV29-1,CSVEGASGSETQYF,TGCAGCGTTGAAGGGGCGAGCGGGAGTGAGACCCAGTACTTC
-,-,14,TRBJ2-1,TRBV11-2,CASSLETAYNEQFF,TGTGCCAGCAGCTTAGAGACTGCCTACAATGAGCAGTTCTTC
TRBD1,-,17,TRBJ2-3,TRBV5-5,CASSQENRGPSTDAQYF,TGCGCCAGCAGCCAAGAGAACAGGGGGCCTAGCACAGATGCGCAGTATTTT
-,once,14,TRBJ1-2,TRBV6-2/TRBV6-3,CASSEVGTPYGYTF,TGTGCCAGCAGTGAAGTCGGTACACCATATGGCTACACCTTC
-,-,15,TRBJ2-1,TRBV12-3/TRBV12-4,CASSLRGTPRVEQFF,TGTGCCAGCAGTTTGCGTGGGACCCCCAGGGTTGAGCAGTTCTTC
-,many,12,TRBJ1-5,TRBV20-1,CSAEGQLKPQHF,TGCAGTGCGGAGGGGCAGTTAAAGCCCCAGCATTTT
-,many,14,TRBJ1-1,TRBV25-1,CASSLGRQNTEAFF,TGTGCCAGCAGTTTAGGACGGCAGAACACTGAAGCTTTCTTT
-,-,13,TRBJ1-5,TRBV19,CASSITDSQPQHF,TGTGCCAGTAGTATTACGGATTCTCAGCCCCAGCATTTT
-,many,18,TRBJ2-2,TRBV7-2,CASTGRGGGGYHTGELFF,TGTGCCAGCACCGGTAGGGGGGGAGGGGGCTACCACACCGGGGAGCTGTTTTTT
-,-,15,TRBJ2-5,TRBV7-9,CASSSGLGYQETQYF,TGTGCCAGCAGCTCGGGGTTAGGTTACCAAGAGACCCAGTACTTC
-,-,18,TRBJ1-1,TRBV5-1,CASSLRGIREYLVTEAFF,TGCGCCAGCAGCCTGCGGGGGATTCGGGAGTACCTGGTCACTGAAGCTTTCTTT
-,many,12,TRBJ2-1,TRBV2,CATRVAIDEQFF,TGTGCCACCCGGGTCGCGATCGATGAGCAGTTCTTC
TRBD1,few,15,TRBJ2-7,TRBV4-1,CASSPTGASSYEQYF,TGCGCCAGCAGTCCTACAGGGGCGAGCTCCTACGAGCAGTACTTC
-,-,22,TRBJ2-2,TRBV15,CATSRGARKRESPLPNTGELFF,TGTGCCACCAGCAGAGGAGCGCGGAAACGGGAGAGTCCTTTACCGAACACCGGGGAGCTGTTTTTT
-,many,13,TRBJ2-3,TRBV3-1,CASRPRISDTQYF,TGTGCCAGCAGACCAAGAATATCAGATACGCAGTATTTT
TRBD1,many,15,TRBJ2-4,TRBV11-2,CASSFSPDRADIQYF,TGTGCCAGCAGCTTTTCCCCGGACAGGGCTGACATTCAGTACTTC
TRBD2,-,14,TRBJ2-1,TRBV20-1,CSAIAGGPYNEQFF,TGCAGTGCGATAGCGGGAGGGCCGTACAATGAGCAGTTCTTC
TRBD2,-,17,TRBJ2-2,TRBV27,CASSLSSGGTVTGELFF,TGTGCCAGCAGTTTATCTTCGGGGGGAACGGTCACCGGGGAGCTGTTTTTT
TRBD2,many,14,TRBJ2-5,TRBV30,CAWRTAGQGETQYF,TGTGCCTGGAGAACAGCGGGGCAGGGAGAGACCCAGTACTTC
-,many,16,TRBJ2-1,TRBV20-1,CSARDLGTLSYNEQFF,TGCAGTGCTAGAGACCTGGGGACCCTCTCCTACAATGAGCAGTTCTTC
TRBD1,-,16,TRBJ2-2,TRBV30,CAWSVAGQGNTGELFF,TGTGCCTGGAGTGTTGCGGGACAGGGAAACACCGGGGAGCTGTTTTTT
TRBD2,many,17,TRBJ2-1,TRBV11-1,CASSRGASGRALDEQFF,TGTGCCAGCAGCCGGGGGGCTAGCGGGAGGGCCTTGGATGAGCAGTTCTTC
-,few,14,TRBJ2-7,TRBV6-1,CASSEWTEYYEQYF,TGTGCCAGCAGTGAGTGGACTGAATATTACGAGCAGTACTTC
-,-,13,TRBJ2-5,TRBV10-2,CASSEQGAETQYF,TGCGCCAGCAGTGAACAGGGCGCGGAGACCCAGTACTTC
-,-,15,TRBJ2-3,TRBV24-1,CATSDLEGWGDTQYF,TGTGCCACCAGTGATTTGGAGGGCTGGGGAGATACGCAGTATTTT
-,many,13,TRBJ2-5,TRBV2,CASSEAGGETQYF,TGTGCCAGCAGTGAAGCGGGGGGAGAGACCCAGTACTTC
-,few,13,TRBJ2-7,TRBV6-5,CASSYRGNYEQYF,TGTGCCAGCAGTTATCGGGGGAACTACGAGCAGTACTTC
-,-,15,TRBJ1-1,TRBV7-2,CASSLGFPVNTEAFF,TGTGCCAGCAGCTTAGGTTTCCCAGTTAACACTGAAGCTTTCTTT
-,-,13,TRBJ2-7,TRBV6-1,CASRGDISYEQYF,TGTGCCAGCAGGGGGGACATAAGCTACGAGCAGTACTTC
TRBD2,many,16,TRBJ2-1,TRBV12-3/TRBV12-4,CASRPYGTSGINEQFF,TGTGCCAGCAGGCCTTACGGGACTAGCGGGATCAATGAGCAGTTCTTC
TRBD2,many,14,TRBJ2-1,TRBV6-1,CASSETSGRHEQFF,TGTGCCAGCAGTGAGACTAGCGGGAGGCATGAGCAGTTCTTC
-,-,18,TRBJ1-1,TRBV5-6,CASSPKMNVRLKNTEAFF,TGTGCCAGCAGCCCGAAGATGAACGTCCGCCTCAAGAACACTGAAGCTTTCTTT
TRBD1,many,18,TRBJ2-7,TRBV30,CASVETTGDIPSGYEQYF,TGTGCCTCCGTAGAGACTACAGGGGACATACCGTCCGGGTACGAGCAGTACTTC
-,many,17,TRBJ2-1,TRBV11-2,CASSLGRGAGSYNEQFF,TGTGCCAGCAGCTTAGGTCGGGGAGCGGGCTCCTACAATGAGCAGTTCTTC
-,few,15,TRBJ2-4,TRBV6-9,CASSYDVIAKNIQYF,TGTGCCAGCAGTTACGACGTGATAGCCAAAAACATTCAGTACTTC
-,many,12,TRBJ2-7,TRBV3-1,CASSRLSYEQYF,TGTGCCAGCAGCCGACTTTCCTACGAGCAGTACTTC
TRBD1,few,18,TRBJ1-6,TRBV14,CASSGVGQGALGNSPLHF,TGTGCCAGCAGCGGGGTCGGACAGGGGGCGCTGGGGAATTCACCCCTCCACTTT
TRBD2,-,13,TRBJ2-7,TRBV29-1,CSVATSGAYEQYF,TGCAGCGTTGCGACTAGCGGCGCCTACGAGCAGTACTTC
-,-,15,TRBJ1-1,TRBV6-1,CASSLTPGPNTEAFF,TGTGCCAGCAGCCTAACTCCGGGTCCCAACACTGAAGCTTTCTTT
-,many,15,TRBJ1-4,TRBV18,CASSPNVGPHEKLFF,TGTGCCAGCTCACCAAACGTCGGACCCCATGAAAAACTGTTTTTT